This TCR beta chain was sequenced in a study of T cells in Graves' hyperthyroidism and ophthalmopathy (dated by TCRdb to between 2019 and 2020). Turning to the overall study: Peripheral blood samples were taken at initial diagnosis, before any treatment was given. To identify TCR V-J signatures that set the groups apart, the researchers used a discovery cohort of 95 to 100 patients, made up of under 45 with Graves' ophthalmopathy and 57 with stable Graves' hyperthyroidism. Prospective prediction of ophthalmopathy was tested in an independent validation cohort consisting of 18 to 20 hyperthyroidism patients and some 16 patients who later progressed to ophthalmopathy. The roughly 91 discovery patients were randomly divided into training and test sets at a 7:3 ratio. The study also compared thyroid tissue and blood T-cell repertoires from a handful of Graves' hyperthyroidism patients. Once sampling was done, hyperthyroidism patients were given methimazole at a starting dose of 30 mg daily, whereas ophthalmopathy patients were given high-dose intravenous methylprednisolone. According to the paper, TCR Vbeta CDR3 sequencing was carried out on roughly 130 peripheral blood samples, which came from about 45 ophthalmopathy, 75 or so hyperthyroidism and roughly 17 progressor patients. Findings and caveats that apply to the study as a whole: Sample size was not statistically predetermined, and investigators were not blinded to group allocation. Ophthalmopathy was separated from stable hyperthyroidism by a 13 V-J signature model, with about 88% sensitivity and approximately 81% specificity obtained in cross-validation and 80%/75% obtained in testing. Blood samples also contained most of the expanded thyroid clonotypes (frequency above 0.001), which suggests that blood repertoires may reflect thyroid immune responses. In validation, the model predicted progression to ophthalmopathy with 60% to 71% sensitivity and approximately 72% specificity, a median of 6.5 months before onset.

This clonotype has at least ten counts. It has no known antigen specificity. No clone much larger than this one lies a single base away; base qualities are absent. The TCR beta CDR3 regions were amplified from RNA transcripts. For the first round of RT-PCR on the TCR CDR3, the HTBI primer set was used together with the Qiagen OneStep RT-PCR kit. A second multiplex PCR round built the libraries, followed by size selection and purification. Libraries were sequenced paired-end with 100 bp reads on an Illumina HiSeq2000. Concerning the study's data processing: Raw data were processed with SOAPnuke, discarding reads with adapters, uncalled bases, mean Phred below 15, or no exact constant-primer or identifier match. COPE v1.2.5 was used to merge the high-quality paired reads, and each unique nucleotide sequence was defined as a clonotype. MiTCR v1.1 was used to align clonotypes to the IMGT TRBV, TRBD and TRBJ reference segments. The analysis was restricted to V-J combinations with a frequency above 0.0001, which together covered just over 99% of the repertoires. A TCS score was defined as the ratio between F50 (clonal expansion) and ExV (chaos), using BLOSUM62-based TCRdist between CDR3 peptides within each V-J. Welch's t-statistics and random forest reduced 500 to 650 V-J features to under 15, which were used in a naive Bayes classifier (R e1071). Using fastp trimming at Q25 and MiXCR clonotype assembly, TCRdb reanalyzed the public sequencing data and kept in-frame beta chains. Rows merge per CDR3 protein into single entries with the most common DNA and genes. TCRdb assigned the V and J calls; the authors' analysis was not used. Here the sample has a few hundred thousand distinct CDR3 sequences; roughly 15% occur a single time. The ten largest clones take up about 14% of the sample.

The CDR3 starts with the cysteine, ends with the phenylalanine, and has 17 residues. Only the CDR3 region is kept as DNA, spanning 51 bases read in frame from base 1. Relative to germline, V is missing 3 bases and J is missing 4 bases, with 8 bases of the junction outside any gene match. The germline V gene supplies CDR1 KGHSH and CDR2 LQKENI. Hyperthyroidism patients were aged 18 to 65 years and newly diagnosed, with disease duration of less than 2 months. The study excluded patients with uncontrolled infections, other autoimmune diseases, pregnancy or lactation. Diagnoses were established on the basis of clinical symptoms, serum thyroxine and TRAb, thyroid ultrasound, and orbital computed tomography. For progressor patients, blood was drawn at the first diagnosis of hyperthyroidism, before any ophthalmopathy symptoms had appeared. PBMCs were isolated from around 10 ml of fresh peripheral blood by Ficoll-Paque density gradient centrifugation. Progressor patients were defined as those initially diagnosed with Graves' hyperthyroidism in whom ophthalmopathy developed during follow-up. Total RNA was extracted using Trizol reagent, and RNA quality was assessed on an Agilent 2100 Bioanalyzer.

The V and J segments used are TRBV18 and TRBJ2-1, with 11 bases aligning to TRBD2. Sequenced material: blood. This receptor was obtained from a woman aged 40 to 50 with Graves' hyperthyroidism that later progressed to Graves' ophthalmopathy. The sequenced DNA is TGTGCCAGCTCACCGGCTGGGACTAGCGGAGATTACAATGAGCAGTTCTTC. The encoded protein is CASSPAGTSGDYNEQFF.